This TCR beta chain was obtained from a study of blood T cell repertoires in COVID-19. V lost 3 bases and J lost 1, with 12 bases in between. This CDR3 contains 14 residues. Looked up from germline, CDR1 is DFQATT and CDR2 is SNEGSKA (reference sequence). The assay was immunoSEQ multiplex PCR, and TCRdb's table has in-frame clones only and misses some. The table lists approximately 70,000 clones, roughly 84% of them singletons. This clone was seen only once. The receptor's source is a woman aged 55-70 years with acute or convalescent COVID-19. The specimen sequenced was peripheral blood. This rearrangement joins TRBV20-1 to TRBJ2-5; TRBD2 might be the D (5 bases). The CDR3 sequence is CSASAVSAQETQYF. CDR3 nucleotide sequence: TGCAGTGCTAGTGCTGTTAGCGCCCAAGAGACCCAGTACTTC.